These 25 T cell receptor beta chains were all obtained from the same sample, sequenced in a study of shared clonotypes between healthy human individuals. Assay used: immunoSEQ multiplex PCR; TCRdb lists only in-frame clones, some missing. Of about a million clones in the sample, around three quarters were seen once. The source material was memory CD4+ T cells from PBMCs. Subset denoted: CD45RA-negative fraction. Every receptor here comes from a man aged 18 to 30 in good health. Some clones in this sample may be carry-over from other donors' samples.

CDR3 residues: CAWSVGSRVQYGYTF. CDR3 bases: TGTGCCTGGAGTGTAGGATCAAGGGTCCAATATGGCTACACCTTC. The chain links TRBV30 to TRBJ1-2; D gene uncertain. Germline values: CDR1 GTSNPN, CDR2 SVGIG (reference sequence). Trimming left V 0 bases short and J 5 bases short, with 16 bases between. This CDR3 contains 15 residues.

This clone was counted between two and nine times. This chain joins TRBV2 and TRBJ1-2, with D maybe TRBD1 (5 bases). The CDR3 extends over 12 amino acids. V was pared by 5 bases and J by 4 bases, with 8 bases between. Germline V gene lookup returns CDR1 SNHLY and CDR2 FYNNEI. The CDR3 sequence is CASSPTGYGYTF. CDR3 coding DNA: TGTGCCAGCAGTCCCACAGGCTATGGCTACACCTTC. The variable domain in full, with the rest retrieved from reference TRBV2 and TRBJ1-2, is EPEVTQTPSHQVTQMGQEVILRCVPISNHLYFYWYRQILGQKVEFLVSFYNNEISEKSEIFDDQFSVERPDGSNFTLKIRSTKLEDSAMYFCASSPTGYGYTFGSGTRLTVV.

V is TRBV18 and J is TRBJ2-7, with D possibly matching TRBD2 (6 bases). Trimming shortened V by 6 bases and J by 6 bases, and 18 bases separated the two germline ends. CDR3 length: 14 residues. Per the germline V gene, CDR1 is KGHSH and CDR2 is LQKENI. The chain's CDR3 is CASSPGTAGPEQYF. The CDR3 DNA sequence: TGTGCCAGCTCCCCCGGGACTGCTGGCCCCGAGCAGTACTTC.

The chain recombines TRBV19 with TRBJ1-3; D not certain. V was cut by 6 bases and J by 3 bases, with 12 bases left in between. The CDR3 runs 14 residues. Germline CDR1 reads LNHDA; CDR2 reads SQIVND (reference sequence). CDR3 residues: CASRGRVDGNTIYF. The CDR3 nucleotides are TGTGCCAGTAGGGGTAGGGTAGATGGAAACACCATATATTTT.

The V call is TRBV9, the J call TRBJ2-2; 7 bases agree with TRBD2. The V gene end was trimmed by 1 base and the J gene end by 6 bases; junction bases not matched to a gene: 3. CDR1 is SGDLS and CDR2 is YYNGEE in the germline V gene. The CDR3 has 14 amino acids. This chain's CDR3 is CASSVWEGPGELFF. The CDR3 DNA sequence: TGTGCCAGCAGCGTATGGGAGGGCCCCGGGGAGCTGTTTTTT. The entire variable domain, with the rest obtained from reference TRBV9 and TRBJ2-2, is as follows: DSGVTQTPKHLITATGQRVTLRCSPRSGDLSVYWYQQSLDQGLQFLIQYYNGEERAKGNILERFSAQQFPDLHSELNLSSLELGDSALYFCASSVWEGPGELFFGEGSRLTVL.

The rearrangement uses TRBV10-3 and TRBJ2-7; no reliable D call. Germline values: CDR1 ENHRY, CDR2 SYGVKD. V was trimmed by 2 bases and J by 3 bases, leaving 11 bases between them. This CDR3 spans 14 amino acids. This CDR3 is CAISEGSRFYEQYF. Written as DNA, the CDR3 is TGTGCCATCAGTGAGGGGTCCAGGTTCTACGAGCAGTACTTC.

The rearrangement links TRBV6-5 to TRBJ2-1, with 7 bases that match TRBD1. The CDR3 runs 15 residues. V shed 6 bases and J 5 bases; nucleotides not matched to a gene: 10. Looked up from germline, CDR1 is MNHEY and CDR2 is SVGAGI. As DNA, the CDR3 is TGTGCCAGCAGGCGACAGGGAATCAAGAACAATGAGCAGTTCTTC. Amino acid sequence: CASRRQGIKNNEQFF.

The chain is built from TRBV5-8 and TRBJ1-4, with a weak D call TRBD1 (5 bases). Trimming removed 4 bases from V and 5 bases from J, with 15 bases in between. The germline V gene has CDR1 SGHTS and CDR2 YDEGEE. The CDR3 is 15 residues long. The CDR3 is CASSRPGRRNEKLFF. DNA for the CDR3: TGTGCCAGCAGCCGCCCGGGGCGGCGAAATGAAAAACTGTTTTTT. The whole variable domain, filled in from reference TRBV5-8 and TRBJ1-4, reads EAGVTQSPTHLIKTRGQQATLRCSPISGHTSVYWYQQALGLGLQFLLWYDEGEERNRGNFPPRFSGRQFPNYSSELNVNALELEDSALYLCASSRPGRRNEKLFFGSGTQLSVL.

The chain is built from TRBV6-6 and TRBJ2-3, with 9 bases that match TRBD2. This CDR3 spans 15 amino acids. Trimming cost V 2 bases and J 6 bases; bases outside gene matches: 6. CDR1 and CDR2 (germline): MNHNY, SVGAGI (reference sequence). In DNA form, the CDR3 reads TGTGCCAGCAGTTACGGGCGGGAGGGCCCCGATACGCAGTATTTT. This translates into CASSYGREGPDTQYF.

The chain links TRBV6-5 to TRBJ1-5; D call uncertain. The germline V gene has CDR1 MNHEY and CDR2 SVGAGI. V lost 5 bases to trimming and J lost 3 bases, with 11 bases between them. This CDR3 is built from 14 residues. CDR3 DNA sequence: TGTGCCAGCAGTCCAGGACCTTACAATCAGCCCCAGCATTTT. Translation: CASSPGPYNQPQHF.

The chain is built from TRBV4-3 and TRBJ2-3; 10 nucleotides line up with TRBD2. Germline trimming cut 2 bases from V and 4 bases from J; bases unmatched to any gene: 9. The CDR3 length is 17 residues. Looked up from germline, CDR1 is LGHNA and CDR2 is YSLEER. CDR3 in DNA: TGCGCCAGCAGCCAACAGTACACCAGCGGGAGGGCAGATACGCAGTATTTT. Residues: CASSQQYTSGRADTQYF.

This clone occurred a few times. The CDR3 DNA is TGTGCCAGCAGCGTTAATTACGGTACTGAGCAGTTCTTC. Its protein is CASSVNYGTEQFF. This chain uses TRBV7-3 with TRBJ2-1; D remains unclear. The CDR3 extends over 13 amino acids. V was trimmed by 5 bases and J by 9 bases, leaving 14 bases between them. The germline V gene has CDR1 SGHTA and CDR2 FQGTGA.

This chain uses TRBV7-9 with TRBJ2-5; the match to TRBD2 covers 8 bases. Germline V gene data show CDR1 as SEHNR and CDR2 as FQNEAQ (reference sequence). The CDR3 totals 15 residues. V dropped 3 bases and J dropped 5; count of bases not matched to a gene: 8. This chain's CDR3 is CASSFGSGSGETQYF. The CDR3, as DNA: TGTGCCAGCAGCTTTGGAAGCGGGAGCGGTGAGACCCAGTACTTC. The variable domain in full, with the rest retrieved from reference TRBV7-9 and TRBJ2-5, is DTGVSQNPRHKITKRGQNVTFRCDPISEHNRLYWYRQTLGQGPEFLTYFQNEAQLEKSRLLSDRFSAERPKGSFSTLEIQRTEQGDSAMYLCASSFGSGSGETQYFGPGTRLLVL.

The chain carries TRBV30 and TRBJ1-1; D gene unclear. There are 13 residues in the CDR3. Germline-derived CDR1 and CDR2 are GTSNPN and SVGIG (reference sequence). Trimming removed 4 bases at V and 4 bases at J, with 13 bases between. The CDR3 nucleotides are TGTGCCTGGATGATGGTTTTGGGCACTGAAGCTTTCTTT. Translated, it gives CAWMMVLGTEAFF. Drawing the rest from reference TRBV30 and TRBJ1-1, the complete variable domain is SQTIHQWPATLVQPVGSPLSLECTVEGTSNPNLYWYRQAAGRGLQLLFYSVGIGQISSEVPQNLSASRPQDRQFILSSKKLLLSDSGFYLCAWMMVLGTEAFFGQGTRLTVV.

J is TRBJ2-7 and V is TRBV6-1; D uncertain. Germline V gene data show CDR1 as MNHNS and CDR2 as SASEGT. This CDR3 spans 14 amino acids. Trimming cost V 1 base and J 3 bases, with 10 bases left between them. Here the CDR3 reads CASSEGTSIYEQYF. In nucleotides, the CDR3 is TGTGCCAGCAGTGAAGGGACCTCCATCTACGAGCAGTACTTC.

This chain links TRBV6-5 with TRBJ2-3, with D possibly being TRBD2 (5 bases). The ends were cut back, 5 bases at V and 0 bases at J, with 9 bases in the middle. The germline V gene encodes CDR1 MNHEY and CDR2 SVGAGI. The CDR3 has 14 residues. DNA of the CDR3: TGTGCCAGCAGTGAGGGCGGTAGCACAGATACGCAGTATTTT. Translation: CASSEGGSTDTQYF.

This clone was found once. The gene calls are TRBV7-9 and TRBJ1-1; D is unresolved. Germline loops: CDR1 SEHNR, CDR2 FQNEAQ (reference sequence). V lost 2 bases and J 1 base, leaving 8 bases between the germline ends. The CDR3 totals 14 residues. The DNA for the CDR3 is TGTGCCAGCAGCTTACGGGCAAGGAACACTGAAGCTTTCTTT. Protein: CASSLRARNTEAFF. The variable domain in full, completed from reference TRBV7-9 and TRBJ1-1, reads DTGVSQNPRHKITKRGQNVTFRCDPISEHNRLYWYRQTLGQGPEFLTYFQNEAQLEKSRLLSDRFSAERPKGSFSTLEIQRTEQGDSAMYLCASSLRARNTEAFFGQGTRLTVV.

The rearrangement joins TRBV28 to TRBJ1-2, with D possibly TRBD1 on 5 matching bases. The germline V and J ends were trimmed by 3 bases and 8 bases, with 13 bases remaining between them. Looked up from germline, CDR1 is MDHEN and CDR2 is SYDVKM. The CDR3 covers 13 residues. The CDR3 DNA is TGTGCCAGCAGTTTTATTGGGGCGGGCGGCTACACCTTC. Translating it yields CASSFIGAGGYTF.

The CDR3: CASSFPPRGPRTNQPQHF. The CDR3 nucleotides are TGTGCCAGCAGTTTTCCCCCTCGGGGGCCCCGGACAAATCAGCCCCAGCATTTT. This chain joins TRBV28 and TRBJ1-5, with D perhaps matching TRBD1 (6 bases). This CDR3 region has 18 residues. The germline V and J ends were trimmed by 3 bases and 4 bases, with 22 bases remaining between them. In germline, CDR1 is MDHEN, CDR2 SYDVKM.

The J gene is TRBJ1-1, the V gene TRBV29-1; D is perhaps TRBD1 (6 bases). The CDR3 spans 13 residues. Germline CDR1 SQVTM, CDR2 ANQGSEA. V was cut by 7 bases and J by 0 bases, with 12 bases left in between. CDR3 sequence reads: CSGATGMNTEAFF. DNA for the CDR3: TGCAGCGGCGCTACAGGGATGAACACTGAAGCTTTCTTT.

CDR3 region: CASKLSTGRNTEAFF. The CDR3 nucleotides are TGTGCCAGCAAACTTTCGACAGGGAGGAACACTGAAGCTTTCTTT. V and J are TRBV6-5 and TRBJ1-1; 7 nucleotides match TRBD1. CDR3 length equals 15 residues. V shed 7 bases and J 1 base; nucleotides not matched to a gene: 9. The germline V gene encodes CDR1 MNHEY and CDR2 SVGAGI.

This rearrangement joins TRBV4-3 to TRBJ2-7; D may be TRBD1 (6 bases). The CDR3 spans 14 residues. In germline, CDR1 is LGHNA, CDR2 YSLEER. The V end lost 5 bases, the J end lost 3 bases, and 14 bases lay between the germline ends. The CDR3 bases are TGCGCCAGCAGCAGCCGGACAGCAAACTACGAGCAGTACTTC. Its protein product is CASSSRTANYEQYF.

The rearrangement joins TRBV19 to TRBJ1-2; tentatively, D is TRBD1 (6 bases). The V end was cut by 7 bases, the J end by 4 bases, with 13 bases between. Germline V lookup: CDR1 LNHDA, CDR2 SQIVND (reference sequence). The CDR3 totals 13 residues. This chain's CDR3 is CASNRGRIYGYTF. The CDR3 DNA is TGTGCCAGTAATCGGGGGCGCATCTATGGCTACACCTTC.

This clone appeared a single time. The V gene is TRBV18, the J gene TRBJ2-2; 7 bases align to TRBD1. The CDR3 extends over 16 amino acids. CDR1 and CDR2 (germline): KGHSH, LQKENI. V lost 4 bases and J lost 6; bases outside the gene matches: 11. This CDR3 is CASSRQGPGFAGELFF. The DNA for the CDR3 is TGTGCCAGCTCACGACAGGGACCGGGCTTCGCCGGGGAGCTGTTTTTT.

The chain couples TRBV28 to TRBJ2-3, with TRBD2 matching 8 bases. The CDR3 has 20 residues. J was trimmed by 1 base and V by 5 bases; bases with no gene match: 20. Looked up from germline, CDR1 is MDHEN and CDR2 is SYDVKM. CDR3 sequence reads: CASSPLAGSDPLGGTDTQYF. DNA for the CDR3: TGTGCCAGCAGTCCTCTAGCGGGCTCAGACCCATTAGGGGGCACAGATACGCAGTATTTT.